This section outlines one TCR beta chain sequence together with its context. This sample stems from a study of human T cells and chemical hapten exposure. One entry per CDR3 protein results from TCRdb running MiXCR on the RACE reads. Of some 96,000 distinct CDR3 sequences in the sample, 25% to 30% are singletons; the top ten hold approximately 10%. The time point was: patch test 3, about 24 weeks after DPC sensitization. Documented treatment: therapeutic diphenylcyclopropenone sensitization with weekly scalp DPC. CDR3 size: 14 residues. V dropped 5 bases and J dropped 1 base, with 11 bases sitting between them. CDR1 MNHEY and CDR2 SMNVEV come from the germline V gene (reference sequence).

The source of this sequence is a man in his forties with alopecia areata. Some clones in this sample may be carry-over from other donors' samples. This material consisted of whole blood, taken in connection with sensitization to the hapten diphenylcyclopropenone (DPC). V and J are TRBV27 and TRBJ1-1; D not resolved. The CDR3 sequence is CASSPQNKNTEAFF. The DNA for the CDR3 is TGTGCCAGCAGTCCTCAAAACAAGAACACTGAAGCTTTCTTT.